The 11 T cell receptor beta chains in this list originate from one sample, sequenced in a study of blood T cell repertoires in COVID-19. The data were produced by immunoSEQ multiplex PCR, yet TCRdb's version contains in-frame clones alone and is incomplete. The data show about 82,000 clones, with approximately 80% seen just once and about 18% held by the top ten. The sample comprised peripheral blood. The receptors shown here come from a man at least 80 years old with active or convalescent COVID-19.

This clone was seen a single time. J is TRBJ2-3 and V is TRBV11-3, with D possibly TRBD1 on 5 matching bases. Per germline, CDR1 SGHNT and CDR2 YENEEA. Trimming left V 4 bases short and J 0 bases short, with 8 bases between. CDR3 size: 14 residues. CDR3: CASSWSGSTDTQYF. The CDR3 bases are TGTGCCAGCAGCTGGTCAGGGAGCACAGATACGCAGTATTTT.

J is TRBJ1-5 and V is TRBV19; 9 positions agree with TRBD1. Trimming took 7 bases from V and 6 from J; bases not matched to a gene: 7. Germline V lookup: CDR1 LNHDA, CDR2 SQIVND (reference sequence). The CDR3 runs 14 residues. CDR3: CASTGDRVFQPQHF. CDR3 nucleotides: TGTGCCAGTACCGGGGACAGGGTTTTTCAGCCCCAGCATTTT.

The rearrangement links TRBV18 to TRBJ1-2, with a weak D call TRBD1 (6 bases). The CDR3 totals 19 residues. V lost 1 base to trimming and J lost 0 bases, with 21 bases between them. The germline gives CDR1 KGHSH, CDR2 LQKENI. The CDR3 region has the DNA TGTGCCAGCTCACCACAACCGGGGGGGGCAGGAGCTACTAACTATGGCTACACCTTC. Its translation: CASSPQPGGAGATNYGYTF.

The genes are TRBV12-5 and TRBJ2-5; 7 nucleotides align to TRBD1. The germline CDR1 and CDR2 sequences are LGHNT and FRNRAP. The CDR3 loop spans 16 amino acids. After removal of 8 bases from V and 2 bases from J, the junction contained 14 bases not matched to a gene. The CDR3 loop is CASYRGTGSGQETQYF. Written as DNA, the CDR3 is TGTGCTAGTTACAGGGGTACCGGTTCAGGGCAAGAGACCCAGTACTTC.

The chain uses TRBV24-1 and TRBJ1-5; D might be TRBD1 (5 bases). Per germline, CDR1 KGHDR and CDR2 SFDVKD. The CDR3 runs to 16 residues. The V gene lost 3 bases and the J gene lost 2 bases, with 13 bases spanning the gap. The CDR3 protein is CATSDEVQGGNQPQHF. For the CDR3, the DNA is TGTGCCACCAGTGATGAAGTCCAGGGTGGCAATCAGCCCCAGCATTTT.

The rearrangement joins TRBV27 to TRBJ1-6, with a weak D call TRBD1 (5 bases). Germline V lookup: CDR1 MNHEY, CDR2 SMNVEV (reference sequence). Trimming removed 5 bases from V and 10 bases from J, with 12 bases in between. The CDR3 covers 13 residues. The CDR3 reads CASSLRVESPLHF. CDR3 DNA sequence: TGTGCCAGCAGTCTCAGGGTAGAGTCACCCCTCCACTTT.

CDR3 loop: CASSSRGIGNSPLHF. CDR3 in DNA: TGTGCCAGCAGCAGCAGGGGGATCGGTAATTCACCCCTCCACTTT. The chain combines TRBV6-5 with TRBJ1-6, with 7 bases identical to TRBD1. The CDR3 runs 15 residues. CDR1 is MNHEY, CDR2 SVGAGI, per germline. The V gene end was trimmed by 6 bases and the J gene end by 6 bases; junction bases not matched to a gene: 8.

V is TRBV19 and J is TRBJ2-2, with D maybe TRBD2 (5 bases). Germline V gene sequence: CDR1 LNHDA, CDR2 SQIVND (reference sequence). CDR3 length: 13 amino acids. V was pared by 7 bases and J by 8 bases, with 14 bases between. The CDR3 sequence: CASKDSDPGELFF. CDR3 bases: TGTGCCAGTAAGGATAGCGATCCTGGGGAGCTGTTTTTT.

This clone was counted between two and nine times. The V and J genes are TRBV3-1 (or the pseudogene TRBV3-2) and TRBJ1-2; TRBD1 matches at 7 bases. Germline V gives CDR1 LGHDT, CDR2 YNNKEL (reference sequence). This CDR3 is 16 amino acids long. Losses at the gene ends were 0 bases for V and 4 bases for J; bases not matched to a gene: 8. CDR3 nucleotides: TGTGCCAGCAGCCAAGAAGGCGCAGGGGGGAGCTATGGCTACACCTTC. As protein: CASSQEGAGGSYGYTF.

CDR3 in DNA: TGCGCCAGCAGCTTGGGGGGCAGGGCCAACACTGAAGCTTTCTTT. Its protein is CASSLGGRANTEAFF. The chain uses TRBV5-1 and TRBJ1-1, with D possibly being TRBD1 (5 bases). This CDR3 has 15 residues. The V end was cut by 0 bases, the J end by 2 bases, with 11 bases between. Per germline, CDR1 SGHRS and CDR2 YFSETQ.

V gene TRBV21-1 combines with J gene TRBJ2-1; whether TRBD2, the table's D call, matches the DNA was not checked. TRBV21-1 is annotated as a pseudogene. The CDR3 spans 14 residues. The DNA for the CDR3 is TGTGCCAGCAGCGGAGGAGAAACCACCCATGAGCAGTTCTTC. It codes for CASSGGETTHEQFF.